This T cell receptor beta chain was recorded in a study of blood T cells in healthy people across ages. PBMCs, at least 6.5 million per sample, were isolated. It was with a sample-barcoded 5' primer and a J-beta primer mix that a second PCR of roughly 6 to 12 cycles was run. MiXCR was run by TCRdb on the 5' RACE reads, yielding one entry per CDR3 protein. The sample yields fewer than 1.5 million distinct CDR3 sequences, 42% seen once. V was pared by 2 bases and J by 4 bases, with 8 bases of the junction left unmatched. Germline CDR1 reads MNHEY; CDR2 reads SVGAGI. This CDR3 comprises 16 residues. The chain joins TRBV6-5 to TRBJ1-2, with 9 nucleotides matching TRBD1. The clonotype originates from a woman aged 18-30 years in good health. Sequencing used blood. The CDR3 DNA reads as TGTGCCAGCAGTTACGCAATACAGGGGGCAATCTATGGCTACACCTTC. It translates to CASSYAIQGAIYGYTF.